The rows below give T cell receptor beta chains drawn from one sample of a study of CD8 T cells in Susac syndrome. Via MiXCR, TCRdb re-called the immunoSEQ multiplex PCR reads, giving one row per CDR3 protein. The sample contains about 210,000 distinct CDR3 sequences, around 95% of which appear only once. Sample: CD4+ T cells from PBMCs. Receptor source: a human donor with multiple sclerosis. The CDR3 runs from the conserved cysteine through the conserved F or W. A D gene is named only where the DNA matches it firmly. Clone size, where shown, is once, few, many, or a class for clones that have expanded.

DNA	CDR3	V	J	D	size
TGCGCCAGCAGCTCGGGAAGAAAGGACACTGAAGCTTTCTTT	CASSSGRKDTEAFF	TRBV5-1	TRBJ1-1	-	-
TGTGCCAGCATCGGACTAGTCGGAAACAATGAGCAGTTCTTC	CASIGLVGNNEQFF	TRBV28	TRBJ2-1	TRBD2	once
TGCAGTGCTAGGGAGAGCGGGAGAGGCGGCGAGCAGTACTTC	CSARESGRGGEQYF	TRBV20-1	TRBJ2-7	TRBD2	-
TGCGCCAGCAGCTGGGGGACACATAACACTGAAGCTTTCTTT	CASSWGTHNTEAFF	TRBV5-1	TRBJ1-1	-	-
TGTGCCAGCAGCTTTGGGGAGGGTTTGGAGACCCAGTACTTC	CASSFGEGLETQYF	TRBV7-9	TRBJ2-5	TRBD2	-
TGCAGTGCTAGAGTCTCTAGCGGACTATCCTACGAGCAGTACTTC	CSARVSSGLSYEQYF	TRBV20-1	TRBJ2-7	TRBD2	-
TGCAGCGTGGCCGGGACCTACGAGCAGTACTTC	CSVAGTYEQYF	TRBV29-1	TRBJ2-7	-	once
TGTGCCAGCAGCCAAGATCGCAGGAGCCTAGAAAAACTGTTTTTT	CASSQDRRSLEKLFF	TRBV3-1	TRBJ1-4	-	-
TGCGCCAGCAGCGTCGACGGGTCGGGCAAAAACATTCAGTACTTC	CASSVDGSGKNIQYF	TRBV5-1	TRBJ2-4	-	-
TGCGCCAGCAGCCCAGGGGAGGTAGGCAATCAGCCCCAGCATTTT	CASSPGEVGNQPQHF	TRBV5-1	TRBJ1-5	-	-
TGCAGTGCCCGTGGACAGTGGGATGGCTACACCTTC	CSARGQWDGYTF	TRBV20-1	TRBJ1-2	-	-
TGTGCCAGCAGCTCGATGGCAGTTGGCTACACCTTC	CASSSMAVGYTF	TRBV7-9	TRBJ1-2	-	-
TGCAGTGCTAGGAGCGGACTAGCGGGAGCTAATGAGCAGTTCTTC	CSARSGLAGANEQFF	TRBV20-1	TRBJ2-1	TRBD2	-
TGTGCCAGCAGCTCGGGACGGAAACAAGAGACCCAGTACTTC	CASSSGRKQETQYF	TRBV7-9	TRBJ2-5	-	-
TGCAGTGCCCCGTGGCAGTCAAATGAAAAACTGTTTTTT	CSAPWQSNEKLFF	TRBV20-1	TRBJ1-4	-	-